This T cell receptor (beta chain) stems from a study of T-cell memory formation after mild COVID-19. In germline, CDR1 is SGHDT, CDR2 YYEEEE. V was shortened by 1 base and J by 0 bases, with 7 bases between the two germline ends. This CDR3 comprises 15 residues. Study results and limitations: Memory sampled before infection contained some responding clones, suggesting cross-reactive memory joined.

5'RACE with constant-segment primers yielded barcoded, UMI-tagged TCR alpha and TCR beta cDNA libraries. One entry per CDR3 protein, called by TCRdb with MiXCR from the 5' RACE reads. The sample includes 300,000 to 350,000 distinct CDR3 sequences, around 13% seen only once; the top ten take about a fifth. In its sample, this clonotype was seen many times. The antigen is not known. The J gene is TRBJ2-2, the V gene TRBV5-6, with no clear D. The sequenced material came from PBMCs or a T cell subset sorted from them (not recorded which). The source is a man aged 18 to 30 who had mild COVID-19 (a few samples of this study predate the infection). Cell type and time point are not known. CDR3 residues: CASSLYKPNTGELFF. The DNA for the CDR3 is TGTGCCAGCAGCTTGTACAAGCCGAACACCGGGGAGCTGTTTTTT.